Listed below are T cell receptor beta chains from one sample, sequenced in a study of OX40 agonist ivuxolimab in advanced cancers. Only in-frame clones appear in the TCRdb table, and some are missing; sequencing was by immunoSEQ multiplex PCR. The sample contains over 10,000 clones, 75% to 95% of which appear only once. The specimen comprised CD4+ or CD8+ T cells sorted from blood, sampled in a trial of the OX40 agonist ivuxolimab. Every receptor here comes from an adult with an advanced solid tumor such as melanoma, head and neck, liver or kidney cancer. The conserved cysteine and the conserved F or W are not part of the CDR3 here. The D gene is left open where the match is weak.

J | D | V | CDR3
TRBJ1-2 | TRBD1 | TRBV6-5 | ASSLPGQAISGYT
TRBJ2-7 | . | TRBV4-3 | ASSQAPLGSYEQY
TRBJ1-2 | . | TRBV19 | ASGNPVAFGYT
TRBJ2-1 | TRBD2 | TRBV6-6 | ASSYSGGGAYNEQF
TRBJ2-1 | . | TRBV6-5 | ASRGDGRDFEQF
TRBJ2-5 | TRBD2 | TRBV19 | ASSIWAGGVETQY
TRBJ1-6 | . | TRBV4-3 | ASSQDRNRASYNSPLH
TRBJ1-2 | TRBD1 | TRBV6-5 | ASRGDSYGYT
TRBJ2-7 | TRBD2 | TRBV4-2 | ASSQAASGTYEQY
TRBJ1-4 | . | TRBV7-9 | ASSARPREIDEKLF
TRBJ2-7 | . | TRBV5-6 | ASSLELALGEQY
TRBJ2-7 | . | TRBV6-5 | ASSYGGSYEQY
TRBJ2-7 | . | TRBV13 | ASSLSGYEQY
TRBJ2-2 | . | TRBV5-6 | ASSSISAGELF
TRBJ1-2 | . | TRBV4-1 | ASSGQPNYGYT
TRBJ2-3 | TRBD1 | TRBV11-3 | ASSSGTGHTDTQY
TRBJ1-1 | . | TRBV2 | ASSLPPDTEAF
TRBJ2-5 | TRBD1 | TRBV7-3 | ASSPGTGLTNQETQY
TRBJ2-7 | TRBD2 | TRBV7-9 | ASSPSRTSGVYEQY
TRBJ2-7 | . | TRBV11-2 | ASSLEFGRNYEQY
TRBJ1-1 | . | TRBV4-3 | ASSQPGEVGAAF
TRBJ1-2 | . | TRBV7-9 | ASSPVLGEGPKDGYT
TRBJ2-5 | . | TRBV18 | ASSPPEYQETQY
TRBJ2-1 | TRBD2 | TRBV5-6 | ASSPPGLAGVSSYNEQF
TRBJ2-3 | . | TRBV10-2 | ASSVLPTDTQY
TRBJ1-1 | . | TRBV6-5 | ASSTQGRAEAF
TRBJ2-5 | . | TRBV27 | ASSLSLGAQRLGETQY
TRBJ1-3 | TRBD1 | TRBV11-3 | ASSLEGTGRGSGNTIY
TRBJ2-1 | TRBD2 | TRBV4-1 | ASTRAPSGGINEQF
TRBJ2-2 | TRBD1 | TRBV7-8 | ASSLSGTANTGELF
TRBJ2-7 | TRBD1 | TRBV5-6 | ASSPRQGWSEQY
TRBJ1-2 | . | TRBV4-3 | ASSQAETNNYGYT
TRBJ1-1 | . | TRBV10-3 | AISEFPGHLNTEAF
TRBJ2-4 | . | TRBV29-1 | SVEDSWDDKNIQY
TRBJ1-5 | . | TRBV2 | ASSGPLKDQPQH
TRBJ1-6 | . | TRBV14 | ASSSHGRGPNSPLH
TRBJ2-7 | . | TRBV10-1 | ASSETDLPYEQY
TRBJ2-3 | . | TRBV19 | ASSIVGKAGDTQY
TRBJ2-7 | . | TRBV27 | ASSFGYEQY
TRBJ2-2 | . | TRBV6-5 | ACGWGTGELF
TRBJ2-3 | TRBD2 | TRBV15 | ATRTSGGISTDTQY